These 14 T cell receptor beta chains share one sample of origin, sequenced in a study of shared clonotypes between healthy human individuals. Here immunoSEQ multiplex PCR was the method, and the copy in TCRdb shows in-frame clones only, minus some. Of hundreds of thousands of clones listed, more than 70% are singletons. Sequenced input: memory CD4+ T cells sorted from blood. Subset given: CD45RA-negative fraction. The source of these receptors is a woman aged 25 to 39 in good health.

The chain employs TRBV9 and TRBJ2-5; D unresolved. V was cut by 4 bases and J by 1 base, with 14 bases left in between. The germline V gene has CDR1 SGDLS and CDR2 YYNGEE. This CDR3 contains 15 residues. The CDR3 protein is CASSLTPAVQETQYF. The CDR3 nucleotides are TGTGCCAGCAGCCTGACTCCGGCGGTCCAAGAGACCCAGTACTTC.

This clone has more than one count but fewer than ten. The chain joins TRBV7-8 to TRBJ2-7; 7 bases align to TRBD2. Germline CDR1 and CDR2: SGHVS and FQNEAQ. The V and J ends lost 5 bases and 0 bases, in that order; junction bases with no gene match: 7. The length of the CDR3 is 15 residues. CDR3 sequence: CASSASGAISYEQYF. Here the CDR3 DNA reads TGTGCCAGCAGCGCCAGCGGGGCAATCTCCTACGAGCAGTACTTC. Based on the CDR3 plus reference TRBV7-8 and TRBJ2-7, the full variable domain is GAGVSQSPRYKVAKRGQDVALRCDPISGHVSLFWYQQALGQGPEFLTYFQNEAQLDKSGLPSDRFFAERPEGSVSTLKIQRTQQEDSAVYLCASSASGAISYEQYFGPGTRLTVT.

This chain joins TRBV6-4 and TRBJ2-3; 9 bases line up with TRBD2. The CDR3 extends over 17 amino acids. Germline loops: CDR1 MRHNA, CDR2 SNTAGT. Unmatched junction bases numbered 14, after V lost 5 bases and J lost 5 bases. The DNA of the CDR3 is TGTGCCAGCAGTCCCGCATGGCGGGAGGGCCGAGTAGATACGCAGTATTTT. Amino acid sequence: CASSPAWREGRVDTQYF.

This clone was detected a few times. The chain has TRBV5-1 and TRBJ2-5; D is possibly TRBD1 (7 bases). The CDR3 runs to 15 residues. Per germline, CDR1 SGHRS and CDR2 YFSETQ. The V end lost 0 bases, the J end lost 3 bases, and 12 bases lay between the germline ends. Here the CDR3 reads CASSLDRGGEETQYF. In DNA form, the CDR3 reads TGCGCCAGCAGCTTGGACAGGGGAGGAGAAGAGACCCAGTACTTC.

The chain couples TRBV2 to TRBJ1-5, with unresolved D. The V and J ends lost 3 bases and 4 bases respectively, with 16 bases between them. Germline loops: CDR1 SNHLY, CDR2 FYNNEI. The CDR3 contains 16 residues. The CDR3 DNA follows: TGTGCCAGCAGTGAGGCCGGGTCAGCAAAGAATCAGCCCCAGCATTTT. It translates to CASSEAGSAKNQPQHF.

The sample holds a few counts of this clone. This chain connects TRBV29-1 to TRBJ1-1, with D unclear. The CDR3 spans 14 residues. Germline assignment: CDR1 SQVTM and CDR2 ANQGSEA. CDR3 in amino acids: CSIENPPLNTEAFF. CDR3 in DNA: TGCAGTATAGAAAATCCCCCGCTGAACACTGAAGCTTTCTTT.

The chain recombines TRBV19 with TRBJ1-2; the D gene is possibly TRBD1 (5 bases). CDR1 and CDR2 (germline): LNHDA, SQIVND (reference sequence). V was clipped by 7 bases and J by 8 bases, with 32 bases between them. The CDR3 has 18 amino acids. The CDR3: CASKGLTGSFPPTGGYTF. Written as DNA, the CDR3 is TGTGCCAGTAAGGGCCTTACAGGATCGTTTCCCCCTACGGGCGGCTACACCTTC.

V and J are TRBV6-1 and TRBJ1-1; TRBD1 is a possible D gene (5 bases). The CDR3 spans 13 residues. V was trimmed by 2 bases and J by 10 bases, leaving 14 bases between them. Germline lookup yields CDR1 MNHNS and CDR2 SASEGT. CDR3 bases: TGTGCCAGCAGTGAAAAGGGGTACGGAGGAGCTTTCTTT. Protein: CASSEKGYGGAFF.

The CDR3 nucleotides read TGTGCCAGCAGTGAACAGGGACAGAGTTATGAAGCTTTCTTT. The encoded protein is CASSEQGQSYEAFF. The chain has TRBV6-1 and TRBJ1-1; 7 bases are shared with TRBD1. The CDR3 spans 14 residues. Germline CDR1 and CDR2: MNHNS and SASEGT. Unmatched junction bases numbered 7, after V lost 2 bases and J lost 7 bases.

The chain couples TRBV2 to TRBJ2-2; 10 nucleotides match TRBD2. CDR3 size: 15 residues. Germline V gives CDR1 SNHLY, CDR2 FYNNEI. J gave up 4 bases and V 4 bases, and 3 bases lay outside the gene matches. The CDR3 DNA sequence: TGTGCCAGCAGTGGTAGCGGGAGGCCCACCGGGGAGCTGTTTTTT. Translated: CASSGSGRPTGELFF.

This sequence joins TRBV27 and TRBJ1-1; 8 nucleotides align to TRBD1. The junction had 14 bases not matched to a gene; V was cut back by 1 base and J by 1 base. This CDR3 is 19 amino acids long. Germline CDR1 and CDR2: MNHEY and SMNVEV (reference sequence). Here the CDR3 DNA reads TGTGCCAGCAGTTTATTCTATATCGGGGTAGGACAGGGGAACACTGAAGCTTTCTTT. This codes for CASSLFYIGVGQGNTEAFF.

The CDR3 protein is CASRLRNEQFF. The CDR3 nucleotides read TGTGCCAGCAGGCTACGCAATGAGCAGTTCTTC. The V and J genes are TRBV6-5 and TRBJ2-1; D ambiguous. CDR1 is MNHEY, CDR2 SVGAGI, per germline. The CDR3 sequence is 11 residues long. Trimming shortened V by 6 bases and J by 6 bases, and 6 bases separated the two germline ends.

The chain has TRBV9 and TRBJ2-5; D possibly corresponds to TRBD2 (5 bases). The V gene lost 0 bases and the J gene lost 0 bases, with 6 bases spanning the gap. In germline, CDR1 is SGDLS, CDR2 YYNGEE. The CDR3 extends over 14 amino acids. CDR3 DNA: TGTGCCAGCAGCGTAGGGACTTACCAAGAGACCCAGTACTTC. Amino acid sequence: CASSVGTYQETQYF.

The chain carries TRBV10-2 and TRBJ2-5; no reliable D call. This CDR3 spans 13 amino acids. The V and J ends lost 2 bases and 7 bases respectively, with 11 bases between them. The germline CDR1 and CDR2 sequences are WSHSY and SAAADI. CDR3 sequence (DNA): TGCGCCAGCAGTGAGATGGGCCCCCGGACCCAGTACTTC. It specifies CASSEMGPRTQYF.